This T cell receptor beta chain was sequenced for a study of blood T cell repertoires in COVID-19. Study summary: Samples came from the United States, Italy and Spain, spanning acute and convalescent COVID-19.

Per the study methods: How many nucleated cells were present was estimated from reference gene primer amplification. Libraries were prepared by immunoSEQ multiplex PCR; TCRdb keeps only in-frame clonotypes and omits some of them. For V, J and clone size, that table is used; D and trimming come from the DNA. Of about 370,000 clones listed, roughly 90% are singletons. The V end was cut by 5 bases, the J end by 1 base, with 15 bases between. Germline V CDR1 and CDR2: MDHEN, SYDVKM. The CDR3 has 17 residues. This rearrangement joins TRBV28 to TRBJ2-6; D uncertain. The source of this sequence is a woman aged 25 to 45 with COVID-19, enrolled during active disease. Sequenced material: peripheral blood. The CDR3 region is CASSPPGYSSGANVLTF. DNA for the CDR3: TGTGCCAGCAGTCCCCCCGGGTACTCTTCTGGGGCCAACGTCCTGACTTTC.